This entry features one T cell receptor (beta chain) sequence. This CDR3 is built from 14 residues. Germline CDR1 ENHRY, CDR2 SYGVKD. Trimming shortened V by 10 bases and J by 2 bases, and 16 bases separated the two germline ends. This specimen comes from a study of coeliac disease. Only in-frame clones appear in the TCRdb table, and some are missing; sequencing was by immunoSEQ multiplex PCR. Counted here are roughly 4,000 clones, approximately 63% occurring once; the ten biggest clones make up about 5.7%. V and J are TRBV10-3 and TRBJ2-3, with D perhaps matching TRBD1 (6 bases). The sequenced material came from lymphocytes from the gut lamina propria. This clonotype was sampled from a man between 65 and 79 years old without celiac disease. The CDR3 reads CATKGGINTDTQYF. For the CDR3, the DNA is TGTGCCACGAAAGGGGGTATTAACACAGATACGCAGTATTTT.